The 18 T cell receptor beta chains reported below all come from one sample, sequenced in a study of cytomegalovirus exposure and HLA in healthy donors. The primer mix had 60 Vbeta and 13 Jbeta primers. TCRdb's copy holds only in-frame clones and misses some; the assay was immunoSEQ multiplex PCR. Of around 200,000 clones in the sample, around 86% were seen once. The sequencing sample was made of PBMCs. Every receptor here comes from a man aged 40-49 years in good health and CMV-seropositive.

The J gene is TRBJ1-3, the V gene TRBV5-5, with D possibly being TRBD1 (6 bases). V lost 4 bases to trimming and J lost 4 bases, with 15 bases between them. The CDR3 consists of 15 residues. Per germline, CDR1 SGHKS and CDR2 YYEKEE (reference sequence). The CDR3 spells CASSIGGTPGNTIYF. The CDR3 bases are TGTGCCAGCAGCATAGGGGGTACTCCCGGAAACACCATATATTTT.

V and J are TRBV2 and TRBJ1-5; TRBD1 matches at 9 bases. The V and J ends lost 5 bases and 5 bases, in that order; junction bases with no gene match: 4. The CDR3 has 14 amino acids. Germline values: CDR1 SNHLY, CDR2 FYNNEI. The CDR3 sequence is CASSRGQGHQPQHF. CDR3 nucleotide sequence: TGTGCCAGCAGTAGGGGACAGGGCCATCAGCCCCAGCATTTT.

The chain links TRBV27 to TRBJ2-1; 8 bases map to TRBD2. V shed 6 bases and J 0 bases; nucleotides not matched to a gene: 10. Germline lookup yields CDR1 MNHEY and CDR2 SMNVEV (reference sequence). This CDR3 region has 17 residues. The CDR3 region has the DNA TGTGCCAGCAGCTCCGGCGGGGGGCCCTCCTCCTACAATGAGCAGTTCTTC. Translation gives CASSSGGGPSSYNEQFF.

This chain links TRBV6-5 with TRBJ2-1; D not certain. The CDR3 is 15 residues long. Germline CDR1 and CDR2: MNHEY and SVGAGI. The ends were cut back, 0 bases at V and 3 bases at J, with 9 bases in the middle. CDR3 sequence reads: CASSYSRYNYNEQFF. DNA of the CDR3: TGTGCCAGCAGTTACTCGAGGTACAACTACAATGAGCAGTTCTTC.

This chain connects TRBV10-1 to TRBJ2-2, with 7 bases matching TRBD2. The CDR3 is 15 residues long. The junction had 10 bases not matched to a gene; V was cut back by 6 bases and J by 6 bases. Germline lookup yields CDR1 WNHNN and CDR2 SYGVQD (reference sequence). CDR3 in DNA: TGCGCCAGCAGCCCTCCCGGGGGGAAGTCCGGGGAGCTGTTTTTT. This encodes CASSPPGGKSGELFF.

The J gene is TRBJ2-3, the V gene TRBV13, with 10 bases aligning to TRBD2. The CDR3 totals 16 residues. From germline, CDR1 is PRHDT and CDR2 FYEKMQ (reference sequence). V trimming: 6 bases; J trimming: 8 bases; junction bases outside the gene matches: 14. The CDR3 loop reads CASRHSGGTPTGTQYF. The CDR3 DNA reads as TGTGCCAGCAGACATAGCGGGGGGACACCCACGGGTACGCAGTATTTT.

This rearrangement joins TRBV5-4 to TRBJ1-6, with D perhaps matching TRBD1 (6 bases). Germline values: CDR1 SGHNT, CDR2 YYREEE (reference sequence). CDR3 length: 12 amino acids. Between the trimmed V and J ends, which lost 5 bases and 12 bases, there was a span of 12 bases. The CDR3 DNA reads TGTGCCAGCAGGGGAGGGGGGGGACCCCTCCACTTT. It translates to CASRGGGGPLHF. Together with reference TRBV5-4 and TRBJ1-6, the CDR3 gives the full variable domain: ETGVTQSPTHLIKTRGQQVTLRCSSQSGHNTVSWYQQALGQGPQFIFQYYREEENGRGNFPPRFSGLQFPNYSSELNVNALELDDSALYLCASRGGGGPLHFGNGTRLTVT.

The chain employs TRBV10-3 and TRBJ2-2; D not resolved. There are 14 residues in the CDR3. The germline CDR1 and CDR2 sequences are ENHRY and SYGVKD. Trimming pared 2 bases from V and 1 base from J, leaving 5 bases between. The CDR3 loop reads CAISETLNTGELFF. The CDR3 DNA is TGTGCCATCAGTGAGACATTGAACACCGGGGAGCTGTTTTTT.

The chain has TRBV5-6 and TRBJ2-7; D is possibly TRBD1 (5 bases). Deletions cut 4 bases from V and 2 bases from J, with 13 bases between. Germline CDR1 SGHDT, CDR2 YYEEEE. CDR3 length: 14 amino acids. Written as DNA, the CDR3 is TGTGCCAGCAGCAAGGGGTATTCGGCCTACGAGCAGTACTTC. It translates to CASSKGYSAYEQYF.

The rearrangement uses TRBV7-2 and TRBJ1-5; no firm D call. CDR1 and CDR2 from the germline V gene are SGHTA and FQGNSA. This CDR3 comprises 15 residues. Trimming stripped 3 bases from V and 0 bases from J, with 9 bases between. CDR3 coding DNA: TGTGCCAGCAGCTTCCAAAGCGATAGCAATCAGCCCCAGCATTTT. This sequence encodes CASSFQSDSNQPQHF. Full variable domain (remainder filled in from reference TRBV7-2 and TRBJ1-5): GAGVSQSPSNKVTEKGKDVELRCDPISGHTALYWYRQSLGQGLEFLIYFQGNSAPDKSGLPSDRFSAERTGGSVSTLTIQRTQQEDSAVYLCASSFQSDSNQPQHFGDGTRLSIL.

The V gene is TRBV10-2, the J gene TRBJ1-5; tentatively, D is TRBD1 (6 bases). The length of the CDR3 is 12 residues. Germline V gene lookup returns CDR1 WSHSY and CDR2 SAAADI. V lost 5 bases, J lost 5 bases, and 7 bases lay in between. As DNA, the CDR3 is TGCGCCAGCAGTCCAGGGGATCAGCCCCAGCATTTT. Residues: CASSPGDQPQHF.

This sequence joins TRBV28 and TRBJ2-2, with 8 bases fitting TRBD1. Germline V gene data show CDR1 as MDHEN and CDR2 as SYDVKM. This CDR3 region has 16 residues. The trim removed 5 bases at V and 7 bases at J, leaving 12 bases unmatched. This CDR3 reads CASSPRTGLMGGELFF. The DNA for the CDR3 is TGTGCCAGCAGTCCAAGGACAGGGCTCATGGGCGGGGAGCTGTTTTTT.

This clone was found a few times. The genes are TRBV27 and TRBJ1-6, with a possible D match to TRBD1 (5 bases). CDR3 size: 15 residues. V lost 2 bases to trimming and J lost 2 bases, with 7 bases between them. In germline, CDR1 is MNHEY, CDR2 SMNVEV (reference sequence). CDR3 DNA sequence: TGTGCCAGCAGTTTACAGACAGCCTATAATTCACCCCTCCACTTT. Its protein is CASSLQTAYNSPLHF.

This chain joins TRBV30 and TRBJ2-2; tentative D call: TRBD2 (6 bases). The V and J ends lost 5 bases and 3 bases respectively, with 10 bases between them. CDR3 size: 13 residues. The germline V gene has CDR1 GTSNPN and CDR2 SVGIG (reference sequence). Here the CDR3 DNA reads TGTGCCTGGGGGACTTGGGACACCGGGGAGCTGTTTTTT. Translation gives CAWGTWDTGELFF. The entire variable domain, with the rest obtained from reference TRBV30 and TRBJ2-2, is as follows: SQTIHQWPATLVQPVGSPLSLECTVEGTSNPNLYWYRQAAGRGLQLLFYSVGIGQISSEVPQNLSASRPQDRQFILSSKKLLLSDSGFYLCAWGTWDTGELFFGEGSRLTVL.

This clone was found a few times. The chain joins TRBV2 to TRBJ1-5; 9 bases agree with TRBD1. The CDR3 is 12 amino acids. Germline V lookup: CDR1 SNHLY, CDR2 FYNNEI. Trimming cost V 8 bases and J 4 bases; bases outside gene matches: 0. The chain's CDR3 is CASDRGNQPQHF. The CDR3 DNA sequence: TGTGCCAGCGACAGGGGGAATCAGCCCCAGCATTTT.

A few counts support this clone. The J gene is TRBJ2-7, the V gene TRBV2; 9 bases are shared with TRBD1. The CDR3 consists of 13 residues. V dropped 10 bases and J dropped 5; count of bases not matched to a gene: 9. Germline V lookup: CDR1 SNHLY, CDR2 FYNNEI. The CDR3 region has the DNA TGTGCCACCCAGGACAGGGGTTGGGACGAGCAGTACTTC. Its protein is CATQDRGWDEQYF.

J is TRBJ1-5 and V is TRBV19; 10 positions agree with TRBD1. The trim removed 3 bases at V and 7 bases at J, leaving 6 bases unmatched. Germline assignment: CDR1 LNHDA and CDR2 SQIVND (reference sequence). The CDR3 has 15 residues. The CDR3 bases are TGTGCCAGTAGTATTAGTGGGACAGGGGAACAGCCCCAGCATTTT. Amino acid sequence: CASSISGTGEQPQHF. The complete variable domain, with remaining parts taken from reference TRBV19 and TRBJ1-5, reads DGGITQSPKYLFRKEGQNVTLSCEQNLNHDAMYWYRQDPGQGLRLIYYSQIVNDFQKGDIAEGYSVSREKKESFPLTVTSAQKNPTAFYLCASSISGTGEQPQHFGDGTRLSIL.

This clone was seen a few times. This chain connects TRBV30 to TRBJ1-1; D remains unclear. In germline, CDR1 is GTSNPN, CDR2 SVGIG (reference sequence). CDR3 length: 15 amino acids. Trimming took 4 bases from V and 3 from J, leaving 18 bases between them. CDR3 sequence (DNA): TGTGCCTGGAAGGTAGGGATGCGGGAAGACACTGAAGCTTTCTTT. Its translation: CAWKVGMREDTEAFF. The full variable domain, in which reference TRBV30 and TRBJ1-1 provide the parts outside the CDR3, is SQTIHQWPATLVQPVGSPLSLECTVEGTSNPNLYWYRQAAGRGLQLLFYSVGIGQISSEVPQNLSASRPQDRQFILSSKKLLLSDSGFYLCAWKVGMREDTEAFFGQGTRLTVV.